The 26 T cell receptor beta chains listed next were all sequenced from one sample in a study of blood T cell repertoires in COVID-19. Assay used: immunoSEQ multiplex PCR; TCRdb lists only in-frame clones, some missing. The table records 64,000 or so clones, 60% to 80% of them present only once. Sequenced: peripheral blood. These receptors originate from a man older than 75 with acute or convalescent COVID-19.

This chain links TRBV9 with TRBJ1-1; D is undetermined. Germline V gives CDR1 SGDLS, CDR2 YYNGEE. V dropped 0 bases and J dropped 5 bases, with 14 bases sitting between them. This CDR3 has 15 residues. CDR3 coding DNA: TGTGCCAGCAGCGTAGGGAACTCAAGGAGAACTGAAGCTTTCTTT. It encodes CASSVGNSRRTEAFF.

This sequence joins TRBV12-5 and TRBJ1-6; D possibly corresponds to TRBD1 (5 bases). CDR3 length: 17 amino acids. Germline CDR1 LGHNT, CDR2 FRNRAP. V dropped 0 bases and J dropped 4 bases, with 13 bases sitting between them. The CDR3 DNA follows: TGTGCTAGTGGTTTGGTACAGGTCAACTCTTATAATTCACCCCTCCACTTT. Amino acids: CASGLVQVNSYNSPLHF.

CDR3 DNA sequence: TGTGCCAGCAGCCCCCAATCGGCAGGGGAAGCTTTCTTT. Amino acid sequence: CASSPQSAGEAFF. The chain couples TRBV11-2 to TRBJ1-1; D is perhaps TRBD1 (5 bases). V lost 5 bases, J lost 8 bases, and 15 bases lay in between. Per germline, CDR1 SGHAT and CDR2 FQNNGV. This CDR3 comprises 13 residues.

The chain carries TRBV5-5 and TRBJ1-1; TRBD1 aligns across 8 bases. CDR1 and CDR2 (germline): SGHKS, YYEKEE (reference sequence). This CDR3 spans 16 amino acids. V lost 0 bases to trimming and J lost 5 bases; unmatched junction nucleotides: 9. The CDR3 DNA reads TGTGCCAGCAGCTTGGTCCCAGGGGGCAGTAGGACTGAAGCTTTCTTT. Encoded protein: CASSLVPGGSRTEAFF.

The gene calls are TRBV5-1 and TRBJ1-5; D remains ambiguous. V was trimmed by 6 bases and J by 2 bases, leaving 12 bases between them. The CDR3 extends over 14 amino acids. Germline CDR1 reads SGHRS; CDR2 reads YFSETQ. In DNA, the CDR3 is TGCGCCAGCACCCTGGTTCCGGGCAATCAGCCCCAGCATTTT. As protein: CASTLVPGNQPQHF. Full variable domain (remainder filled in from reference TRBV5-1 and TRBJ1-5): KAGVTQTPRYLIKTRGQQVTLSCSPISGHRSVSWYQQTPGQGLQFLFEYFSETQRNKGNFPGRFSGRQFSNSRSEMNVSTLELGDSALYLCASTLVPGNQPQHFGDGTRLSIL.

The CDR3 reads CASSPTPTGVNTEAFF. The CDR3 DNA reads as TGTGCCAGCAGCCCTACTCCTACAGGGGTGAACACTGAAGCTTTCTTT. The chain carries TRBV9 and TRBJ1-1; 7 bases match TRBD1. CDR3 length: 16 residues. V shed 4 bases and J 0 bases; nucleotides not matched to a gene: 9. Germline CDR1 SGDLS, CDR2 YYNGEE.

V usage is TRBV6-5 and J usage is TRBJ2-3; 7 bases map to TRBD2. This CDR3 comprises 15 residues. From germline, CDR1 is MNHEY and CDR2 SVGAGI. V gave up 2 bases and J gave up 0 bases; unmatched junction bases: 2. CDR3 loop: CASSYGGDSTDTQYF. CDR3 nucleotides: TGTGCCAGCAGTTACGGGGGGGACAGCACAGATACGCAGTATTTT.

On this clone itself: This sample also contains other DNA sequences that code for the same CDR3. The chain links TRBV24-1 to TRBJ1-1; a weak D match, TRBD1 (5 bases). This CDR3 has 11 residues. The germline V gene has CDR1 KGHDR and CDR2 SFDVKD. V was pared by 5 bases and J by 5 bases, with 5 bases between. The CDR3 DNA reads as TGTGCCACCAGTGCAGGGACTGAAGCTTTCTTT. Translated, it gives CATSAGTEAFF.

V and J are TRBV5-1 and TRBJ2-7; a possible D gene is TRBD2 (5 bases). CDR1 and CDR2 from the germline V gene are SGHRS and YFSETQ. There are 14 residues in the CDR3. Trimming took off 0 bases at V and 2 bases at J, with 9 bases between the two ends. The CDR3 region is CASSLGLGAYEQYF. CDR3 DNA: TGCGCCAGCAGCTTGGGTCTCGGGGCCTACGAGCAGTACTTC.

The chain employs TRBV10-1 and TRBJ2-1; the match to TRBD1 covers 10 bases. CDR3 length: 17 amino acids. Germline V CDR1 and CDR2: WNHNN, SYGVQD (reference sequence). V lost 10 bases, J lost 8 bases, and 20 bases stayed unmatched. CDR3 coding DNA: TGCGCCAACCTACAACCAAGACAGGGGGCTGGCTTCGATGAGCAGTTCTTC. Amino acids: CANLQPRQGAGFDEQFF.

This clone was observed a handful of times. This chain links TRBV13 with TRBJ2-5, with 14 bases aligning to TRBD2. The CDR3 is 18 amino acids. Germline trimming cut 5 bases from V and 1 base from J; bases unmatched to any gene: 9. Germline CDR1 and CDR2: PRHDT and FYEKMQ (reference sequence). CDR3 in amino acids: CASSSRLAGGPTQETQYF. CDR3 DNA sequence: TGTGCCAGCAGCAGCCGACTAGCGGGAGGGCCGACCCAAGAGACCCAGTACTTC.

The gene calls are TRBV6-6 and TRBJ1-4; D unclear. The CDR3 has 17 amino acids. V lost 5 bases to trimming and J lost 0 bases, with 16 bases between them. The germline CDR1 and CDR2 sequences are MNHNY and SVGAGI (reference sequence). The CDR3: CASSPRPGGATNEKLFF. CDR3 DNA: TGTGCCAGCAGTCCACGCCCCGGTGGAGCAACTAATGAAAAACTGTTTTTT.

Only a few counts were recorded for this clone. This sequence joins TRBV29-1 and TRBJ2-7; D may be TRBD1 (6 bases). The V end was cut by 6 bases, the J end by 1 base, with 10 bases between. The germline V gene has CDR1 SQVTM and CDR2 ANQGSEA. CDR3 length equals 12 residues. The CDR3, as DNA: TGCAGCGTCGAACAGGGTTCCTACGAGCAGTACTTC. This translates into CSVEQGSYEQYF.

CDR3 nucleotide sequence: TGTGCCAGCAGTTTATGGGCCAATTCACCCCTCCACTTT. Translated, it gives CASSLWANSPLHF. This chain uses TRBV12-3 or TRBV12-4 with TRBJ1-6; D uncertain. This CDR3 has 13 residues. Trimming removed 2 bases from V and 7 bases from J, with 6 bases in between.

The V gene is TRBV2, the J gene TRBJ2-7; 8 positions agree with TRBD1. Germline-derived CDR1 and CDR2 are SNHLY and FYNNEI. V trimming: 4 bases; J trimming: 5 bases; junction bases outside the gene matches: 13. The CDR3 has 16 amino acids. DNA of the CDR3: TGTGCCAGCAGTGTTATACAGGGGGTTCTTAAGGACGAGCAGTACTTC. Translation gives CASSVIQGVLKDEQYF.

The CDR3 region is CASSFLAEARVTGELFF. CDR3 nucleotide sequence: TGCGCCAGCAGCTTTTTAGCGGAGGCGCGGGTCACCGGGGAGCTGTTTTTT. The chain couples TRBV5-1 to TRBJ2-2, with D possibly being TRBD2 (6 bases). Germline CDR1 and CDR2: SGHRS and YFSETQ. V gave up 2 bases and J gave up 4 bases, with 18 bases separating them. CDR3 size: 17 residues.

The rearrangement links TRBV12-3 or TRBV12-4 to TRBJ1-1, with D tentatively TRBD1 (6 bases). CDR3 length: 13 amino acids. The V and J ends lost 8 bases and 6 bases respectively, with 16 bases between them. CDR3 DNA: TGTGCCAGCGGGGGCAGGGTAAGATCTGAAGCTTTCTTT. Its translation: CASGGRVRSEAFF.

In its sample, this clone was seen a few times. The chain joins TRBV30 to TRBJ2-6, with D possibly matching TRBD1 (5 bases). Germline CDR1 and CDR2: GTSNPN and SVGIG (reference sequence). The ends were cut back, 1 base at V and 2 bases at J, with 9 bases in the middle. This CDR3 comprises 15 residues. The CDR3 DNA sequence: TGTGCCTGGAGTGGACAGTATCCTGGGGCCAACGTCCTGACTTTC. Amino acid sequence: CAWSGQYPGANVLTF.

CDR3 sequence (DNA): TGTGCCAGCAGTATAACGACAGACAATTCACCCCTCCACTTT. Amino acids: CASSITTDNSPLHF. This chain connects TRBV25-1 to TRBJ1-6, with D possibly TRBD1 on 5 matching bases. Germline V lookup: CDR1 MGHDK, CDR2 SYGVNS. V lost 5 bases to trimming and J lost 7 bases, with 12 bases between them. The CDR3 has 14 amino acids.

The CDR3 region is CASSPTSGRAVEQFF. The DNA of the CDR3 is TGCGCCAGCAGCCCCACTAGCGGGAGGGCCGTAGAGCAGTTCTTC. This chain connects TRBV5-1 to TRBJ2-1; 13 nucleotides line up with TRBD2. The CDR3 is 15 amino acids. After removal of 4 bases from V and 10 bases from J, the junction contained 8 bases not matched to a gene. Per germline, CDR1 SGHRS and CDR2 YFSETQ.

The chain has TRBV3-1 (or the pseudogene TRBV3-2) and TRBJ2-1; D may be TRBD1 (6 bases). The CDR3 is 15 residues long. From germline, CDR1 is LGHDT and CDR2 YNNKEL (reference sequence). V shed 4 bases and J shed 4 bases, with 14 bases lying between them. The CDR3 loop reads CASSLRPQGYNEQFF. CDR3 nucleotides: TGTGCCAGCAGCCTAAGACCACAGGGTTACAATGAGCAGTTCTTC.

The V call is TRBV3-1 (or the pseudogene TRBV3-2), the J call TRBJ2-1; D might be TRBD2 (6 bases). CDR1 LGHDT and CDR2 YNNKEL come from the germline V gene (reference sequence). The CDR3 runs 14 residues. The V end lost 0 bases, the J end lost 15 bases, and 18 bases lay between the germline ends. CDR3 protein: CASSQDYLGGGWFF. The CDR3 coding sequence is TGTGCCAGCAGCCAAGATTATTTGGGTGGAGGGTGGTTCTTC.

V and J are TRBV6-5 and TRBJ2-1, with 12 bases fitting TRBD1. CDR1 is MNHEY, CDR2 SVGAGI, per germline. The ends lost 0 bases at V and 7 bases at J; junction bases unmatched: 4. The CDR3 loop spans 16 amino acids. CDR3 DNA: TGTGCCAGCAGTTACTCGAGGGGACAGGGGGCGAATGAGCAGTTCTTC. Residues: CASSYSRGQGANEQFF.

V usage is TRBV5-5 and J usage is TRBJ1-6, with 8 bases that match TRBD1. Germline V gene data show CDR1 as SGHKS and CDR2 as YYEKEE (reference sequence). The V gene end was trimmed by 0 bases and the J gene end by 8 bases; junction bases not matched to a gene: 1. This CDR3 has 14 amino acids. In DNA, the CDR3 is TGTGCCAGCAGCTTGGCGACAGGGGATTCACCCCTCCACTTT. Translating it yields CASSLATGDSPLHF.

The genes are TRBV27 and TRBJ1-1; 8 positions agree with TRBD1. The V gene end was trimmed by 4 bases and the J gene end by 1 base; junction bases not matched to a gene: 5. CDR3 length: 15 amino acids. Germline V CDR1 and CDR2: MNHEY, SMNVEV (reference sequence). CDR3 nucleotides: TGTGCCAGCAGTTCGGGACAGGTATCGAACACTGAAGCTTTCTTT. It yields the protein CASSSGQVSNTEAFF.

This clone was found a few times. V and J are TRBV9 and TRBJ1-5; the D gene is possibly TRBD1 (5 bases). This CDR3 comprises 14 residues. V lost 2 bases and J lost 1, with 7 bases in between. Germline loops: CDR1 SGDLS, CDR2 YYNGEE. This CDR3 is CASSVTDSNQPQHF. Written as DNA, the CDR3 is TGTGCCAGCAGCGTGACAGACAGCAATCAGCCCCAGCATTTT.